These 18 T cell receptor beta chains share one sample of origin, sequenced in a study of preoperative IRX-2 immunotherapy in early breast cancer. TCRdb's copy holds only in-frame clones and misses some; the assay was immunoSEQ multiplex PCR. The sample includes 30,000 to 45,000 clones, 82% of them seen just once. The treatment denotes: preoperative locoregional IRX-2 cytokine immunotherapy. This sample comprised lymph node tissue, obtained after IRX-2 immunotherapy. The receptors derive from a human donor with breast cancer.

The J gene is TRBJ1-4, the V gene TRBV11-3, with no clear D. Trimming shortened V by 5 bases and J by 3 bases, and 13 bases separated the two germline ends. The CDR3 totals 15 residues. Germline assignment: CDR1 SGHNT and CDR2 YENEEA. CDR3 sequence reads: CASSPWSSANEKLFF. The CDR3 DNA reads as TGTGCCAGCAGCCCCTGGTCTTCTGCTAATGAAAAACTGTTTTTT.

The chain couples TRBV10-1 to TRBJ2-3, with D hard to call. This CDR3 has 17 amino acids. The germline V gene encodes CDR1 WNHNN and CDR2 SYGVQD (reference sequence). V lost 0 bases to trimming and J lost 3 bases, with 16 bases between them. The DNA for the CDR3 is TGCGCCAGCAGTGAGTCGAAACAGCTTAAGGCGACAGATACGCAGTATTTT. Translation gives CASSESKQLKATDTQYF.

The chain joins TRBV30 to TRBJ2-1; D ambiguous. Trimming removed 0 bases from V and 9 bases from J, with 6 bases in between. The CDR3 has 11 amino acids. Germline-derived CDR1 and CDR2 are GTSNPN and SVGIG (reference sequence). The CDR3 loop reads CAWSVRSEQFF. Written as DNA, the CDR3 is TGTGCCTGGAGTGTACGGAGTGAGCAGTTCTTC. Combining the CDR3 with reference TRBV30 and TRBJ2-1 gives the whole variable domain SQTIHQWPATLVQPVGSPLSLECTVEGTSNPNLYWYRQAAGRGLQLLFYSVGIGQISSEVPQNLSASRPQDRQFILSSKKLLLSDSGFYLCAWSVRSEQFFGPGTRLTVL.

This clone showed up just once. The chain has TRBV5-1 and TRBJ2-5; possible D gene TRBD1, 5 bases. Germline assignment: CDR1 SGHRS and CDR2 YFSETQ. Trimming took off 5 bases at V and 1 base at J, with 18 bases between the two ends. The CDR3 sequence is 16 residues long. The CDR3 sequence is CASSLSRTLTQETQYF. The CDR3 bases are TGCGCCAGCAGTCTTAGTCGGACATTAACCCAAGAGACCCAGTACTTC.

The chain employs TRBV28 and TRBJ1-1; D is undetermined. Per germline, CDR1 MDHEN and CDR2 SYDVKM. The CDR3 covers 13 residues. V lost 9 bases, J lost 0 bases, and 11 bases lay in between. CDR3 amino acids: CASLQQMNTEAFF. The CDR3 DNA is TGTGCCAGTCTACAGCAGATGAACACTGAAGCTTTCTTT.

This clone was recorded only once. The junction differs from germline at one of its ends, possibly a read error. This chain joins TRBV6-4 and TRBJ1-4; 7 bases align to TRBD1. The CDR3 extends over 15 amino acids. Germline CDR1 MRHNA, CDR2 SNTAGT. This chain's CDR3 is CASSYSGTDNEKLFF. CDR3 DNA sequence: TGTGCCAGCAGTTACTCCGGGACAGATAATGAAAAACTGTTTTTT.

The chain joins TRBV14 to TRBJ2-2; TRBD1 matches 9 bases. V lost 2 bases to trimming and J lost 3 bases; unmatched junction nucleotides: 1. The CDR3 is 15 amino acids. CDR1 is SGHDN, CDR2 FVKESK, per germline. CDR3 nucleotide sequence: TGTGCCAGCAGCCAATACAGGGGGCACACCGGGGAGCTGTTTTTT. Translation gives CASSQYRGHTGELFF.

The chain employs TRBV5-1 and TRBJ2-7; TRBD1 matches 7 bases. Germline V gene lookup returns CDR1 SGHRS and CDR2 YFSETQ. The V gene end was trimmed by 2 bases and the J gene end by 6 bases; junction bases not matched to a gene: 11. This CDR3 region has 15 residues. The CDR3 DNA follows: TGCGCCAGCAGCTTAAACCCGACAGGGAACGCCGAGCAGTACTTC. Translation gives CASSLNPTGNAEQYF.

The V call is TRBV28, the J call TRBJ2-1, with D unclear. The CDR3 is made up of 13 amino acids. The germline V gene encodes CDR1 MDHEN and CDR2 SYDVKM. Trimming stripped 6 bases from V and 4 bases from J, with 10 bases between. The CDR3: CASRTNSYNEQFF. The CDR3 region has the DNA TGTGCCAGCAGAACCAACAGTTACAATGAGCAGTTCTTC. Based on the CDR3 plus reference TRBV28 and TRBJ2-1, the full variable domain is DVKVTQSSRYLVKRTGEKVFLECVQDMDHENMFWYRQDPGLGLRLIYFSYDVKMKEKGDIPEGYSVSREKKERFSLILESASTNQTSMYLCASRTNSYNEQFFGPGTRLTVL.

The rearrangement joins TRBV14 to TRBJ1-1; D gene unclear. Per germline, CDR1 SGHDN and CDR2 FVKESK. The V end was cut by 4 bases, the J end by 8 bases, with 11 bases between. The length of the CDR3 is 12 residues. The CDR3 loop reads CASSRGPGEAFF. DNA of the CDR3: TGTGCCAGCAGCCGAGGGCCCGGAGAAGCTTTCTTT.

For the CDR3, the DNA is TGTGCCAGCAGCTTCGACGCCACGATGACCGATACGCAGTATTTT. Amino acids: CASSFDATMTDTQYF. This rearrangement joins TRBV11-3 to TRBJ2-3, with D uncertain. The germline V gene has CDR1 SGHNT and CDR2 YENEEA. The length of the CDR3 is 15 residues. V was clipped by 3 bases and J by 6 bases, with 16 bases between them.

The chain recombines TRBV29-1 with TRBJ2-5; possible D gene TRBD2, 5 bases. The CDR3 contains 12 residues. The germline V gene encodes CDR1 SQVTM and CDR2 ANQGSEA. Trimming shortened V by 4 bases and J by 1 base, and 7 bases separated the two germline ends. DNA for the CDR3: TGCAGCGTTGGAGGAGGCCAAGAGACCCAGTACTTC. Translation: CSVGGGQETQYF.

The CDR3 bases are TGTGCCAGCAGTTACACCTTAGTTAATTCACCCCTCCACTTT. Its protein is CASSYTLVNSPLHF. J is TRBJ1-6 and V is TRBV6-8; D is ambiguous. In germline, CDR1 is MNHGY, CDR2 SAAAGT. This CDR3 region has 14 residues. V was trimmed by 2 bases and J by 6 bases, leaving 8 bases between them.

The gene calls are TRBV19 and TRBJ2-2; D possibly corresponds to TRBD2 (5 bases). CDR1 and CDR2 from the germline V gene are LNHDA and SQIVND (reference sequence). The CDR3 has 14 residues. V lost 6 bases and J 3 bases, leaving 11 bases between the germline ends. The CDR3 loop reads CASRLLRDTGELFF. CDR3 in DNA: TGTGCCAGTAGGCTCTTGAGGGACACCGGGGAGCTGTTTTTT.

V is TRBV7-6 and J is TRBJ2-7, with TRBD1 matching over 8 bases. This CDR3 spans 16 amino acids. The V segment lost 5 bases and the J segment 6 bases; nucleotides outside the gene matches: 15. Germline values: CDR1 SGHVS, CDR2 FNYEAQ. In DNA form, the CDR3 reads TGTGCCAGCAGCGCCACCACCGGACAGGGTACCTCCGAGCAGTACTTC. Residues: CASSATTGQGTSEQYF.

The rearrangement joins TRBV6-8 to TRBJ2-7; possible D gene TRBD2, 7 bases. Per the germline V gene, CDR1 is MNHGY and CDR2 is SAAAGT. The CDR3 loop spans 16 amino acids. V dropped 4 bases and J dropped 6 bases, with 22 bases sitting between them. This CDR3 reads CASSFDPRGGVGEQYF. Here the CDR3 DNA reads TGTGCCAGCAGTTTCGACCCTAGGGGGGGTGTCGGCGAGCAGTACTTC.

This chain uses TRBV25-1 with TRBJ1-2; D is ambiguous. V shed 0 bases and J shed 7 bases, with 12 bases lying between them. This CDR3 has 14 amino acids. Per the germline V gene, CDR1 is MGHDK and CDR2 is SYGVNS. The CDR3 sequence: CASSEYGRPGGYTF. CDR3 nucleotides: TGTGCCAGCAGTGAATATGGCCGGCCGGGTGGCTACACCTTC.

The genes are TRBV6-8 and TRBJ2-7; possibly TRBD2 for D (6 bases). Germline CDR1 reads MNHGY; CDR2 reads SAAAGT. V was clipped by 6 bases and J by 2 bases, with 20 bases between them. This CDR3 spans 16 amino acids. As DNA, the CDR3 is TGTGCCAGCAGCCTAGGTTCGGGACTCCCAACCTACGAGCAGTACTTC. As protein: CASSLGSGLPTYEQYF.